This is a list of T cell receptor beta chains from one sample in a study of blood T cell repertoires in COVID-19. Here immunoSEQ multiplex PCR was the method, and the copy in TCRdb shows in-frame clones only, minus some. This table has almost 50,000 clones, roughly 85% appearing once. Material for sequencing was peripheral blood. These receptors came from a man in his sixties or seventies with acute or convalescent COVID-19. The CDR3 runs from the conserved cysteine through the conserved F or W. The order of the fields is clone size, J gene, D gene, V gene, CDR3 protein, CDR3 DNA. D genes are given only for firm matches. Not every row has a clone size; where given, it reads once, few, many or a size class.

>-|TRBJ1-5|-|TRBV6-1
CASSEQGNQPQHF
TGTGCCAGCAGTGAACAGGGGAATCAGCCCCAGCATTTT
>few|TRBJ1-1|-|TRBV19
CASRSTEEAFF
TGTGCCAGTAGATCGACAGAAGAAGCTTTCTTT
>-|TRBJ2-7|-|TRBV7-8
CASSNYEQYF
TGTGCCAGCAGTAATTACGAGCAGTACTTC
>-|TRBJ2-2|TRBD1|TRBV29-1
CSVSRYGTANTGELFF
TGCAGCGTCTCGAGGTATGGGACAGCGAACACCGGGGAGCTGTTTTTT
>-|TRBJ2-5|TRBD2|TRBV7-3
CASSLSGLAVETQYF
TGTGCCAGCAGCTTATCGGGACTAGCGGTGGAGACCCAGTACTTC
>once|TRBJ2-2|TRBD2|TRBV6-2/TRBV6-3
CASGQLTSGSYTGELFF
TGTGCCAGCGGCCAACTTACCAGCGGGAGTTACACCGGGGAGCTGTTTTTT
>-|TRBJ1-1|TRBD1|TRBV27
CASSSGQATEAFF
TGTGCCAGCAGTTCAGGACAGGCCACTGAAGCTTTCTTT
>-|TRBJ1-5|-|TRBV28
CASKSGNQPQHF
TGTGCCAGCAAATCAGGGAATCAGCCCCAGCATTTT
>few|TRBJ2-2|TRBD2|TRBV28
CASSLGGGYTGELFF
TGTGCCAGCAGTTTGGGCGGGGGTTACACCGGGGAGCTGTTTTTT
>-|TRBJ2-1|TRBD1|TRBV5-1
CASSSSGTGRYNEQFF
TGCGCCAGCAGCTCGTCCGGGACAGGGCGGTACAATGAGCAGTTCTTC
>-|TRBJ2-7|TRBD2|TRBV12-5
CASGLERNSGRRSHEQYF
TGTGCTAGTGGTTTGGAACGAAATAGCGGGAGAAGGTCCCACGAGCAGTACTTC
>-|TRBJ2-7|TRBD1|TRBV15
CATSRDATGGYEQYF
TGTGCCACCAGCAGAGATGCTACAGGGGGGTACGAGCAGTACTTC
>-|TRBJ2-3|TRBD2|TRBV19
CASSVAGERGDTQYF
TGTGCCAGTAGTGTAGCGGGAGAAAGGGGAGATACGCAGTATTTT
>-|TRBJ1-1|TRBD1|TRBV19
CASRPLDRGFLAEAFF
TGTGCCAGTAGGCCCTTGGACAGGGGGTTTCTCGCTGAAGCTTTCTTT
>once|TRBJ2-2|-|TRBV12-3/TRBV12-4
CASRASAGELFF
TGTGCCAGCAGAGCGAGCGCCGGGGAGCTGTTTTTT
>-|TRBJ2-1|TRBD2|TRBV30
CAWSVGWTSGSNEQFF
TGTGCCTGGAGTGTAGGCTGGACTAGCGGGAGCAATGAGCAGTTCTTC
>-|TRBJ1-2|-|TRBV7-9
CASRDSNYGYTF
TGTGCCAGCAGGGACAGTAACTATGGCTACACCTTC
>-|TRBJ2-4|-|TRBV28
CASRPSRGVVGKNIQYF
TGTGCCAGCAGGCCAAGCAGGGGGGTGGTGGGCAAAAACATTCAGTACTTC
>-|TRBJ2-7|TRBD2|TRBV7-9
CASGLAPYSYEQYF
TGTGCCAGCGGACTAGCGCCTTACTCCTACGAGCAGTACTTC
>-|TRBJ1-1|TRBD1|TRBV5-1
CASSWTLGTGSEAFF
TGCGCCAGCAGCTGGACGCTGGGGACAGGGAGTGAAGCTTTCTTT
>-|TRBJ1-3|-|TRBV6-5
CASSYSETAGNTIYF
TGTGCCAGCAGTTACTCGGAGACAGCTGGAAACACCATATATTTT
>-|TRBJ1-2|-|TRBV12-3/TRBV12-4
CASSRWALYGYTF
TGTGCCAGCAGTCGCTGGGCCCTCTATGGCTACACCTTC
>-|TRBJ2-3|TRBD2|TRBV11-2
CASSLAGGPSDTQYF
TGTGCCAGCAGCTTAGCGGGGGGGCCTTCAGATACGCAGTATTTT
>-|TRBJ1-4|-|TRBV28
CASRSGFNNEKLFF
TGTGCCAGCAGATCGGGGTTCAATAATGAAAAACTGTTTTTT
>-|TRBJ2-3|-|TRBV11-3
CASRQDYTTDTQYF
TGTGCCAGCAGGCAGGACTATACCACAGATACGCAGTATTTT
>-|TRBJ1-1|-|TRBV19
CASSSPQGMNTEAFF
TGTGCCAGTAGTAGCCCTCAGGGGATGAACACTGAAGCTTTCTTT
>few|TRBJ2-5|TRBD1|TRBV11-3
CASSLRQGRETQYF
TGTGCCAGCAGCTTAAGACAGGGCCGAGAGACCCAGTACTTC
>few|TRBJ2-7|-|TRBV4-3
CASSQARFREQYF
TGCGCCAGCAGCCAAGCTAGATTCCGGGAGCAGTACTTC
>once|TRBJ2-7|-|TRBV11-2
CASSLGTNYYEQYF
TGTGCCAGCAGCTTAGGCACTAACTACTACGAGCAGTACTTC
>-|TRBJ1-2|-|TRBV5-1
CASRQGTTNYGYTF
TGCGCCAGCAGACAGGGAACCACTAACTATGGCTACACCTTC
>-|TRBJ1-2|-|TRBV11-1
CASSLAENYGYTF
TGTGCCAGCAGCTTAGCAGAGAACTATGGCTACACCTTC
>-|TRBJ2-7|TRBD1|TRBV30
CAWNRQGVEQYF
TGTGCCTGGAATCGACAGGGGGTTGAGCAGTACTTC
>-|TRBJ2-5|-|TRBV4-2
CASSQEAQETQYF
TGTGCCAGCAGCCAAGAGGCCCAGGAGACCCAGTACTTC
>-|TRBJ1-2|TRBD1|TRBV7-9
CASSRTGALNYGYTF
TGTGCCAGCAGCAGGACAGGGGCCCTTAACTATGGCTACACCTTC
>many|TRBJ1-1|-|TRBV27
CASSRREGSTEAFF
TGTGCCAGCAGCAGGAGGGAAGGGAGCACTGAAGCTTTCTTT
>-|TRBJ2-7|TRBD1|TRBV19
CASTPGTGVGGEQYF
TGTGCCAGTACCCCCGGGACAGGCGTCGGGGGCGAGCAGTACTTC
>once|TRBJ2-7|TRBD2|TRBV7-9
CASSLERGLREQYF
TGTGCCAGCAGCTTAGAGCGGGGGCTGAGGGAGCAGTACTTC
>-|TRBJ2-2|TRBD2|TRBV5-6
CASSRLAGALGELFF
TGTGCCAGCAGCCGCCTAGCGGGGGCGCTCGGGGAGCTGTTTTTT
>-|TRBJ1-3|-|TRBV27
CASSPRRTVGNTIYF
TGTGCCAGCAGTCCCCGCCGGACAGTTGGAAACACCATATATTTT
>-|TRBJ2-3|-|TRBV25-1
CASILGGSTDTQYF
-
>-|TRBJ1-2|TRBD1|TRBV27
CASSLEVGQGPWSGYTF
TGTGCCAGCAGTTTAGAGGTGGGACAGGGGCCATGGAGTGGCTACACCTTC
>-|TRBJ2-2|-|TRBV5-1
CASSLGPLGELFF
TGCGCCAGCAGCTTGGGGCCTCTCGGGGAGCTGTTTTTT
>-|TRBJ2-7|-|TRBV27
CASSLSIGFSYEQYF
TGTGCCAGCAGTTTATCCATCGGGTTCTCCTACGAGCAGTACTTC
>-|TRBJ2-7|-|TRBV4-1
CASRSWSGNEQYF
TGCGCCAGCAGATCGTGGTCGGGAAACGAGCAGTACTTC
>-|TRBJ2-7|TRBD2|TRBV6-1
CASSEFRPSGAYEQYF
TGTGCCAGCAGTGAGTTTAGGCCTAGCGGAGCCTACGAGCAGTACTTC
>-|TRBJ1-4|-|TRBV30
CAWSVLREKLFF
TGTGCCTGGAGTGTACTCAGGGAAAAACTGTTTTTT
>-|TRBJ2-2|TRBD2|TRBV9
CASSIAGDTGELFF
TGTGCCAGCAGCATCGCGGGAGATACCGGGGAGCTGTTTTTT
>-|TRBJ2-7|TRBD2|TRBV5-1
CASSSTSGGARHEQYF
TGCGCCAGCAGCTCTACTAGCGGGGGGGCGAGACACGAGCAGTACTTC
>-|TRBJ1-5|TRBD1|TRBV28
CASSLLGQGVGRNQPQHF
TGTGCCAGCAGTTTACTAGGACAGGGGGTGGGGCGCAATCAGCCCCAGCATTTT
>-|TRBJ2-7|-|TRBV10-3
CAISGTDAYEQYF
TGTGCCATCAGTGGGACAGACGCCTACGAGCAGTACTTC
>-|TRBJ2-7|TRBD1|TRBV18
CASSTRQGTMYEQYF
TGTGCCAGCTCAACCCGACAGGGAACGATGTACGAGCAGTACTTC
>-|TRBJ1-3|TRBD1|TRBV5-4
CASSWGGGTGAGNTIYF
TGTGCCAGCAGCTGGGGGGGCGGGACAGGGGCTGGAAACACCATATATTTT
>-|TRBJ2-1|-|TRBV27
CASMGGYNEQFF
TGTGCCAGCATGGGAGGCTACAATGAGCAGTTCTTC
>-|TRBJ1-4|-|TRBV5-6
CASSWGTPRYEKLFF
TGTGCCAGCAGCTGGGGGACACCTAGATATGAAAAACTGTTTTTT
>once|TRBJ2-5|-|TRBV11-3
CASRGGETQYF
TGTGCCAGCAGAGGGGGAGAGACCCAGTACTTC
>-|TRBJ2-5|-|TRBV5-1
CASSPNGRQETQYF
TGCGCCAGCAGCCCCAACGGTCGCCAAGAGACCCAGTACTTC
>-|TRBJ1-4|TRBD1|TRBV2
CASRETGVIEKLFF
TGTGCCAGCAGAGAGACAGGGGTAATTGAAAAACTGTTTTTT